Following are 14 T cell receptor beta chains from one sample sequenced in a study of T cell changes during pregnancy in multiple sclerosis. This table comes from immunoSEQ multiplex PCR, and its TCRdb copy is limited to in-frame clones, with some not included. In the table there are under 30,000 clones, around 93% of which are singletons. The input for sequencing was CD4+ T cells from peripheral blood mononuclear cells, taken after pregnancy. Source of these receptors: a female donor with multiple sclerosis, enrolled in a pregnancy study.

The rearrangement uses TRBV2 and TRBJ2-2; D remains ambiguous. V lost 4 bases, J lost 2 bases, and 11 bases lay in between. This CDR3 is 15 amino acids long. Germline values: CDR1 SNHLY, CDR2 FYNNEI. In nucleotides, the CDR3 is TGTGCCAGCAGTGTTCGAGGCCCCAACACCGGGGAGCTGTTTTTT. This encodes CASSVRGPNTGELFF.

The CDR3 bases are TGCAGCGTTGGTATGACACCCGTTTCTTACACCTTC. It translates to CSVGMTPVSYTF. The chain recombines TRBV29-1 with TRBJ1-2; no definite D call. Germline CDR1 is SQVTM and CDR2 is ANQGSEA. V shed 4 bases and J shed 11 bases, with 17 bases lying between them. This CDR3 region has 12 residues.

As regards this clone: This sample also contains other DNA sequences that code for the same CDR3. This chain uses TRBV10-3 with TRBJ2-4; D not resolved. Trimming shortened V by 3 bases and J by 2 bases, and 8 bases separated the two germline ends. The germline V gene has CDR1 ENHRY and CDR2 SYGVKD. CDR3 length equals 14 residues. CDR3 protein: CAISDRWTKNIQYF. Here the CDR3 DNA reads TGTGCCATCAGTGACAGGTGGACCAAAAACATTCAGTACTTC.

This chain's CDR3 is CASSLGGNTEAFF. For the CDR3, the DNA is TGTGCCAGCAGTTTGGGGGGGAACACTGAAGCTTTCTTT. The chain joins TRBV6-5 to TRBJ1-1; D is possibly TRBD1 (5 bases). V was trimmed by 4 bases and J by 1 base, leaving 7 bases between them. Looked up from germline, CDR1 is MNHEY and CDR2 is SVGAGI. This CDR3 contains 13 residues.

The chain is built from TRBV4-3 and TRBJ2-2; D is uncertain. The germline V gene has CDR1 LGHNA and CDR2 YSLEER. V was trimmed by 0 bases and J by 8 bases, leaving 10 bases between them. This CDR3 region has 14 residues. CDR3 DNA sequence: TGCGCCAGCAGCCAAGATCCGGCGGCTGGGGAGCTGTTTTTT. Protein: CASSQDPAAGELFF.

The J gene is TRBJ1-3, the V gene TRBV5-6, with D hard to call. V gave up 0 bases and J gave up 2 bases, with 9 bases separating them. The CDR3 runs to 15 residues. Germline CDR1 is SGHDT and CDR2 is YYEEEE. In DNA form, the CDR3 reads TGTGCCAGCAGCTTGGACGGTTATGCTGGAAACACCATATATTTT. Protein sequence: CASSLDGYAGNTIYF.

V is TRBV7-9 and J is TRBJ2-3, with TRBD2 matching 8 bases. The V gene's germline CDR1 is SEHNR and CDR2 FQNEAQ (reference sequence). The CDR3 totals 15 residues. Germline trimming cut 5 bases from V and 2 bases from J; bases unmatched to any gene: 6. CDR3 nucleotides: TGTGCCAGCAGCAAACGGGGGGGGGACACAGATACGCAGTATTTT. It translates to CASSKRGGDTDTQYF.

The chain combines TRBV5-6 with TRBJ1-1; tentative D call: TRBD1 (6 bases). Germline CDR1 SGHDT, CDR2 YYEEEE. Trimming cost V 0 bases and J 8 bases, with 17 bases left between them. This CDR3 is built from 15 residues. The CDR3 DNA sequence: TGTGCCAGCAGCTTGGTTAATCTGGTAGGGGGAGAAGCTTTCTTT. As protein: CASSLVNLVGGEAFF. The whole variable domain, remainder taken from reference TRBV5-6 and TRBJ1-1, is DAGVTQSPTHLIKTRGQQVTLRCSPKSGHDTVSWYQQALGQGPQFIFQYYEEEERQRGNFPDRFSGHQFPNYSSELNVNALLLGDSALYLCASSLVNLVGGEAFFGQGTRLTVV.

The CDR3, as DNA: TGTGCCAGCAGCCGCCTTACCGGGACAGCCTTCGAAGGCTACACCTTC. Translation gives CASSRLTGTAFEGYTF. The genes are TRBV14 and TRBJ1-2; 7 bases map to TRBD1. Trimming at V came to 4 bases and at J to 8 bases, leaving 16 bases not matched to a gene. The CDR3 is 16 amino acids. Germline V CDR1 and CDR2: SGHDN, FVKESK.

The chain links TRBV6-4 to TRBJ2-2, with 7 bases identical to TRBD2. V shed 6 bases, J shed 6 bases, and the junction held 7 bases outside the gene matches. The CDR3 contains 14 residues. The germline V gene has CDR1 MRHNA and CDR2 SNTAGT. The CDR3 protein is CASRPWAGAGELFF. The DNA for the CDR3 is TGTGCCAGCAGGCCTTGGGCGGGGGCCGGGGAGCTGTTTTTT.

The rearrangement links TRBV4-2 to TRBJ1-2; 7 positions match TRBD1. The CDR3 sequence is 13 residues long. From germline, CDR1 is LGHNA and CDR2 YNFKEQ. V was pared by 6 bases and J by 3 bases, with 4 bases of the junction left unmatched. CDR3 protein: CASRPGQYYGYTF. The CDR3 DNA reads TGTGCCAGCAGGCCGGGACAGTACTATGGCTACACCTTC.

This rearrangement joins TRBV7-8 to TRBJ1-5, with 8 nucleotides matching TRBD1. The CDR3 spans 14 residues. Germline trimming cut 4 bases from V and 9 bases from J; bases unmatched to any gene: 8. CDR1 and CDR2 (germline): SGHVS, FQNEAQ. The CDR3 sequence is CASSSAGGGWPQHF. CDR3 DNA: TGTGCCAGCAGCTCGGCAGGGGGCGGTTGGCCCCAGCATTTT. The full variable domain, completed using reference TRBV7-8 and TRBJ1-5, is GAGVSQSPRYKVAKRGQDVALRCDPISGHVSLFWYQQALGQGPEFLTYFQNEAQLDKSGLPSDRFFAERPEGSVSTLKIQRTQQEDSAVYLCASSSAGGGWPQHFGDGTRLSIL.

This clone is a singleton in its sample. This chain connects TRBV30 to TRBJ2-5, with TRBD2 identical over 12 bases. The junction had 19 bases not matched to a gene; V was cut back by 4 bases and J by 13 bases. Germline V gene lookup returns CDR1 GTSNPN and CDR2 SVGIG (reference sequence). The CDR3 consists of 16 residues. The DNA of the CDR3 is TGTGCCTGGACGCCCTCACCAGGCCTAGCGGGGGGGCCGACGTACTTC. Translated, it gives CAWTPSPGLAGGPTYF.

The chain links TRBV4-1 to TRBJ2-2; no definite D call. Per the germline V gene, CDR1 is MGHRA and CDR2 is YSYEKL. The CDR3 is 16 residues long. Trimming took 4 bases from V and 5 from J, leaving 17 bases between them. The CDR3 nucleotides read TGCGCCAGCAGCCCCTTTTTTACGGTCGGGACCGGGGAGCTGTTTTTT. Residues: CASSPFFTVGTGELFF.